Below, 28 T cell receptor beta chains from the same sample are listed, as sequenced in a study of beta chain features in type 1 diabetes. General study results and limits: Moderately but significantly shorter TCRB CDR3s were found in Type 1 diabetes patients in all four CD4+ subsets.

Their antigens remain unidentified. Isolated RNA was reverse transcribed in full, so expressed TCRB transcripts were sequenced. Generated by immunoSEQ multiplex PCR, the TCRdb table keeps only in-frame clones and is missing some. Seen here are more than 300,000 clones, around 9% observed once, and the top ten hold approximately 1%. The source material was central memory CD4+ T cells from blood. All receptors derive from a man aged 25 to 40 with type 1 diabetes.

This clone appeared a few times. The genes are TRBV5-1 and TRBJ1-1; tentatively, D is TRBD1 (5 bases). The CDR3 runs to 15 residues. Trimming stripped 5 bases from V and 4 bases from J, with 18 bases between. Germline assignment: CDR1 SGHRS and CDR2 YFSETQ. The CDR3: CASRTSGIGGTEAFF. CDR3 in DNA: TGCGCCAGCAGAACCTCAGGGATCGGGGGCACTGAAGCTTTCTTT.

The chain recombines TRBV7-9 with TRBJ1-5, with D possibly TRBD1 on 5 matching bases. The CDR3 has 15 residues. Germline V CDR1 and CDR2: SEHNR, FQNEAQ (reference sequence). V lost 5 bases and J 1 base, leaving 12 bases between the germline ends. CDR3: CASSPGGASNQPQHF. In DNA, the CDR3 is TGTGCCAGCAGCCCAGGCGGGGCGAGCAATCAGCCCCAGCATTTT.

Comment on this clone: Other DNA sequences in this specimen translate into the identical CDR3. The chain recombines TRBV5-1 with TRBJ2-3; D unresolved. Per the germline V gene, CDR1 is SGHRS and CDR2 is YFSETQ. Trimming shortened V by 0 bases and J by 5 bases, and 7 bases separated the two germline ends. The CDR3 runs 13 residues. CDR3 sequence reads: CASSLAHGDTQYF. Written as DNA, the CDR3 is TGCGCCAGCAGCTTGGCGCATGGAGATACGCAGTATTTT.

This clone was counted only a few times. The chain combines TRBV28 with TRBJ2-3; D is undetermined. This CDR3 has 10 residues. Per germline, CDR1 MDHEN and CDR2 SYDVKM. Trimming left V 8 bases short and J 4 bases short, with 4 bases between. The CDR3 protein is CASGADTQYF. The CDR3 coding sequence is TGTGCCAGCGGCGCAGATACGCAGTATTTT.

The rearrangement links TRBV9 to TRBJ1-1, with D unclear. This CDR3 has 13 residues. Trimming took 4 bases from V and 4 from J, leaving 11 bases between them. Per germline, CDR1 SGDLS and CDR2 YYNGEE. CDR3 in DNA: TGTGCCAGCAGCTCCCAGTATGGCACTGAAGCTTTCTTT. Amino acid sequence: CASSSQYGTEAFF.

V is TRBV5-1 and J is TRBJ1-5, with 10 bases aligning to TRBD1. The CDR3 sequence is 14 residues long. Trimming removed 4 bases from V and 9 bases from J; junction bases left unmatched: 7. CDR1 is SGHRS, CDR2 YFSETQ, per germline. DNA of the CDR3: TGCGCCAGCAGCCCCGGGACAGGGGATCTGCCCCAGCATTTT. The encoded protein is CASSPGTGDLPQHF.

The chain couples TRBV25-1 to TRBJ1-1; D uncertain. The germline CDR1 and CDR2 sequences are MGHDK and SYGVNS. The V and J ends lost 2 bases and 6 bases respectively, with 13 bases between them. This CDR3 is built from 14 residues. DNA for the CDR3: TGTGCCAGCAGTGAAAATGAAGGCAGTTCTGAAGCTTTCTTT. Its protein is CASSENEGSSEAFF.

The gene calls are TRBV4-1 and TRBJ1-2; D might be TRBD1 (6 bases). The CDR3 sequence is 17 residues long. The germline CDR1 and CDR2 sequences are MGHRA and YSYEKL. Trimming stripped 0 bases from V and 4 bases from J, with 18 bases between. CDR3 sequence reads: CASSQDMMDRQRYGYTF. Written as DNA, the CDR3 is TGCGCCAGCAGCCAAGATATGATGGACAGACAGCGCTATGGCTACACCTTC.

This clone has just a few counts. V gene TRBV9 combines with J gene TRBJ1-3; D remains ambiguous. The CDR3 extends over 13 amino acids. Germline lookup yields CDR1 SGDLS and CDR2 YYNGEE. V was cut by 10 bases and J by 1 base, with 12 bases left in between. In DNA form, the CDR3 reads TGTGCCTCGGGCACAGATTCTGGAAACACCATATATTTT. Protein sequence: CASGTDSGNTIYF.

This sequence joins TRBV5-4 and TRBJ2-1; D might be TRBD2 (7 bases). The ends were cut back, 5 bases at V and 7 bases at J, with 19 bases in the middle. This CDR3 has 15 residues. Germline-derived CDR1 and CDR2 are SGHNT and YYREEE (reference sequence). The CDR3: CASRQSGGLENEQFF. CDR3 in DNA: TGTGCCAGCAGACAATCCGGGGGGCTGGAGAATGAGCAGTTCTTC.

For the CDR3, the DNA is TGTGCCAGTAGTGCCACGTTGGAAGCTTTCTTT. This codes for CASSATLEAFF. The V gene is TRBV19, the J gene TRBJ1-1; D call uncertain. Deletions cut 5 bases from V and 8 bases from J, with 9 bases between. Germline V CDR1 and CDR2: LNHDA, SQIVND (reference sequence). The CDR3 is 11 residues long.

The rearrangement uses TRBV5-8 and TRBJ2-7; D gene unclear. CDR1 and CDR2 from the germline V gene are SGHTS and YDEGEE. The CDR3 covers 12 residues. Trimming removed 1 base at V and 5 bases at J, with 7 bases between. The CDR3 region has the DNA TGTGCCAGCAGCTTGAGATCCAACGAGCAGTACTTC. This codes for CASSLRSNEQYF.

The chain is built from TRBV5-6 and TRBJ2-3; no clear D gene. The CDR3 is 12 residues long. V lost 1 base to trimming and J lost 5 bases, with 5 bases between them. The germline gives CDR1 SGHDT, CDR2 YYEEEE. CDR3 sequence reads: CASSLNVDTQYF. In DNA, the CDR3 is TGTGCCAGCAGCTTGAACGTAGATACGCAGTATTTT.

The DNA for the CDR3 is TGTGCCATCACCTCCCGGTTGGCGAACACTGAAGCTTTCTTT. This encodes CAITSRLANTEAFF. The chain carries TRBV10-3 and TRBJ1-1; D gene uncertain. Germline V gene sequence: CDR1 ENHRY, CDR2 SYGVKD. The V end lost 7 bases, the J end lost 1 base, and 13 bases lay between the germline ends. The CDR3 sequence is 14 residues long.

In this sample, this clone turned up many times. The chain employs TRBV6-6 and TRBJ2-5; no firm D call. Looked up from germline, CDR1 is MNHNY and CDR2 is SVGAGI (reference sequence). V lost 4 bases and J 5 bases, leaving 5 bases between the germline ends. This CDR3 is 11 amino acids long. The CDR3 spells CASSSRETQYF. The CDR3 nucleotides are TGTGCCAGCAGTTCTCGGGAGACCCAGTACTTC.

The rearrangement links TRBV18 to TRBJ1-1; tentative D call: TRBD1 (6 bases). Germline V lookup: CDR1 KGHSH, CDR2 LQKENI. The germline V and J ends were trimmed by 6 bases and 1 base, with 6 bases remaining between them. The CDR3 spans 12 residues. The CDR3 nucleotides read TGTGCCAGCTCGACAGGGAACACTGAAGCTTTCTTT. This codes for CASSTGNTEAFF.

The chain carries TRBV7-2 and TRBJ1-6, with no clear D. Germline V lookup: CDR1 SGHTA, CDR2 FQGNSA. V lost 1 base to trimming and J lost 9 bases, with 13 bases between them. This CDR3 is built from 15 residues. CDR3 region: CASSLVGRVVSPLHF. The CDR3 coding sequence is TGTGCCAGCAGCTTAGTTGGAAGGGTGGTTTCACCCCTCCACTTT.

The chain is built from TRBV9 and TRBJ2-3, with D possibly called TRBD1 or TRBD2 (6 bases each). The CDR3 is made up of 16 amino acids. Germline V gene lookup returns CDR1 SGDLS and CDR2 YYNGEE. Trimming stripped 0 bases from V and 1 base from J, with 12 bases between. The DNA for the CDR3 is TGTGCCAGCAGCGTAGTAGGAGGGGGTGGCACAGATACGCAGTATTTT. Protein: CASSVVGGGGTDTQYF.

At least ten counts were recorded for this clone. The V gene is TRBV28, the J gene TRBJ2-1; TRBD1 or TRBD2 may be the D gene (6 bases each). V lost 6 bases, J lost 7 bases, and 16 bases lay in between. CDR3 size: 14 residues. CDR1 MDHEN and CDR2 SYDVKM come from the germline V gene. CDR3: CASRGGTTFNEQFF. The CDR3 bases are TGTGCCAGCAGGGGGGGCACAACCTTTAATGAGCAGTTCTTC.

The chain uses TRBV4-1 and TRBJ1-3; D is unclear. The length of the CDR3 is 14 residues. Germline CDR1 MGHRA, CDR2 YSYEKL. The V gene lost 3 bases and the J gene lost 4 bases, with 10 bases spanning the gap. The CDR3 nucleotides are TGCGCCAGCAGCCACCCGACACCCGGAAACACCATATATTTT. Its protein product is CASSHPTPGNTIYF.

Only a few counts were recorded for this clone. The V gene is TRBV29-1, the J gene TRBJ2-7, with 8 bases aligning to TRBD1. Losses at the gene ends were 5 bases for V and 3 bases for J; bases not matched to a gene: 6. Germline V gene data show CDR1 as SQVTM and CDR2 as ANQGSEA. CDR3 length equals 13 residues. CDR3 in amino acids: CSVTGTGIYEQYF. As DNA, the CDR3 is TGCAGCGTTACCGGGACAGGTATCTACGAGCAGTACTTC.

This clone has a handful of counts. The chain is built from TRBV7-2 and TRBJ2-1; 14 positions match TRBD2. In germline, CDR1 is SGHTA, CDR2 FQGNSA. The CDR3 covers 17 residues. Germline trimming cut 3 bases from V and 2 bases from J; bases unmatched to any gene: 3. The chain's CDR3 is CASSLGLAGAPYNEQFF. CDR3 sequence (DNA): TGTGCCAGCAGCTTGGGACTAGCGGGGGCCCCCTACAATGAGCAGTTCTTC.

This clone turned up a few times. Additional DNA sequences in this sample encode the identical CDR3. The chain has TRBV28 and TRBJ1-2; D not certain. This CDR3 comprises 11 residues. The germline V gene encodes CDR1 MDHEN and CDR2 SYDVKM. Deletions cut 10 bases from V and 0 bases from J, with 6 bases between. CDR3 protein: CATTTNYGYTF. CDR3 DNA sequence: TGTGCCACCACCACTAACTATGGCTACACCTTC.

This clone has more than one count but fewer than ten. For the CDR3, the DNA is TGTGCCAGCAGCTTAGGACTAGAAAGGCAGTTCTTC. It yields the protein CASSLGLERQFF. The chain recombines TRBV7-9 with TRBJ2-1, with D perhaps matching TRBD2 (6 bases). This CDR3 contains 12 residues. Per germline, CDR1 SEHNR and CDR2 FQNEAQ (reference sequence). Trimming removed 1 base at V and 12 bases at J, with 10 bases between. Supplemented by reference TRBV7-9 and TRBJ2-1, the full variable domain reads DTGVSQNPRHKITKRGQNVTFRCDPISEHNRLYWYRQTLGQGPEFLTYFQNEAQLEKSRLLSDRFSAERPKGSFSTLEIQRTEQGDSAMYLCASSLGLERQFFGPGTRLTVL.

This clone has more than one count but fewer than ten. CDR3 DNA sequence: TGTGCCAGCAGCTCCCTCGGCGGGAATTCAGATACGCAGTATTTT. As protein: CASSSLGGNSDTQYF. J is TRBJ2-3 and V is TRBV28, with D maybe TRBD2 (6 bases). Trimming cost V 6 bases and J 4 bases, with 17 bases left between them. Germline V gene data show CDR1 as MDHEN and CDR2 as SYDVKM. The CDR3 is 15 residues long.

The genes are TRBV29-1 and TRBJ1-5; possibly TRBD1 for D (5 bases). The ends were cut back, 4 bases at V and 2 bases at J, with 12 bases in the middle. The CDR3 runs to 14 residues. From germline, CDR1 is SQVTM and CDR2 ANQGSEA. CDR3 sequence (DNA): TGCAGCGTTGGTGAGGCGGGGGGCAATCAGCCCCAGCATTTT. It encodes CSVGEAGGNQPQHF. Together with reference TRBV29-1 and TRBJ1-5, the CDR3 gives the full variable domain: SAVISQKPSRDICQRGTSLTIQCQVDSQVTMMFWYRQQPGQSLTLIATANQGSEATYESGFVIDKFPISRPNLTFSTLTVSNMSPEDSSIYLCSVGEAGGNQPQHFGDGTRLSIL.

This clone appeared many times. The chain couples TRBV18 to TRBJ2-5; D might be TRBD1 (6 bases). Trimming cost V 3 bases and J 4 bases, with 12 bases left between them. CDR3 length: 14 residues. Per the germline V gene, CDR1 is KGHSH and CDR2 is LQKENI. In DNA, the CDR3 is TGTGCCAGCTCACCGGGGACATCTCGAGAGACCCAGTACTTC. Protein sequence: CASSPGTSRETQYF.

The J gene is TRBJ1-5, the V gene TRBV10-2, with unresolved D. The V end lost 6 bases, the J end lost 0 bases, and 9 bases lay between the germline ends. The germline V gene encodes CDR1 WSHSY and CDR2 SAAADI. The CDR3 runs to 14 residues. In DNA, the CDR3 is TGCGCCAGCAGACCAGTGGATAGCAATCAGCCCCAGCATTTT. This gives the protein CASRPVDSNQPQHF.